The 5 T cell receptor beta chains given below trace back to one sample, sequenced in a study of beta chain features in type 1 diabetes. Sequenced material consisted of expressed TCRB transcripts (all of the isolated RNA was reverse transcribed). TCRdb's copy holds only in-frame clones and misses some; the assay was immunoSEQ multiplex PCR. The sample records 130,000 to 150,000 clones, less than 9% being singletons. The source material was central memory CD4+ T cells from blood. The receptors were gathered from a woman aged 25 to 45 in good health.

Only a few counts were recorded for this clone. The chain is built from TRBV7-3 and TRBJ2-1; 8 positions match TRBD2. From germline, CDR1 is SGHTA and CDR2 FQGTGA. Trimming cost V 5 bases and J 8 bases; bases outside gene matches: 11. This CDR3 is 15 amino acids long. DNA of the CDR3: TGTGCCAGCAGCCCGGGGGGGGAGGGAAACTATGAGCAGTTCTTC. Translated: CASSPGGEGNYEQFF.

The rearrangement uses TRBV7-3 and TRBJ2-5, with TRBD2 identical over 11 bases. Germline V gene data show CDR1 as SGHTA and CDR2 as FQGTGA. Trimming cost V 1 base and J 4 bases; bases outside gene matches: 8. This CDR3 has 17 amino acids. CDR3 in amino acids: CASSLKLAGGFVETQYF. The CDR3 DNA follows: TGTGCCAGCAGCTTAAAGCTAGCGGGAGGATTTGTAGAGACCCAGTACTTC.

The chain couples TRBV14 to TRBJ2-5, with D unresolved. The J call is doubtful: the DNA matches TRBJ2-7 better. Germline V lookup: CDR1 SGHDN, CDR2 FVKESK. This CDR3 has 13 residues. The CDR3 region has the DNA TGTGCCAGCAGCCAAGTCACAGACTACGAGCAGTACTTC. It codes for CASSQVTDYEQYF.

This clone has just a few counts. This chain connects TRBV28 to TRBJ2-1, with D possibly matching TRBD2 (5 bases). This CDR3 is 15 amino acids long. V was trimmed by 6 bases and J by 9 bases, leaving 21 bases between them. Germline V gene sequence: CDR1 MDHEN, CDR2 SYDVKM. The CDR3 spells CASRAAGIETAEQFF. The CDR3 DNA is TGTGCCAGCAGGGCCGCCGGGATTGAGACGGCTGAGCAGTTCTTC.

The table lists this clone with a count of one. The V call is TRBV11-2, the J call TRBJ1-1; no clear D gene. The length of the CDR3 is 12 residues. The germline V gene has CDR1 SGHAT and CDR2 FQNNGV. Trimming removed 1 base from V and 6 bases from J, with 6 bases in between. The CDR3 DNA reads TGTGCCAGCAGCTTAGGTAGATCTGAAGCTTTCTTT. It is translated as CASSLGRSEAFF.